The present T cell receptor (beta chain) was sequenced within a study of tumor-infiltrating lymphocytes in primary liver carcinoma. Study as a whole: Men as well as women, aged 30 to 69 years, made up the patients.

In regard to this clonotype: One end of the junction varies from germline; a read error may be responsible.

The authors made TCR beta cDNA from approximately 500 ng total RNA with a constant-region primer. Amplification in three nested multiplex PCR rounds with slightly modified ARM-PCR gave rise to TCR beta libraries. For approximately 11 cycles apiece, the opening two PCR rounds ran with TRBV1-TRBV30 forward primers and a C-beta reverse primer. TCRdb used MiXCR to reprocess the multiplex PCR reads, holding one entry per CDR3 protein. The profile shows a few hundred thousand distinct CDR3 sequences, almost 60% of them singletons. Germline loops: CDR1 MNHNS, CDR2 SASEGT. The CDR3 consists of 17 residues. Extraction also yielded germline DNA, while blood RNA was obtained from unsorted whole blood.

Sequenced sample: peripheral blood. The chain employs TRBV6-1 and TRBJ1-1; D ambiguous. The source is a woman between 25 and 40 years old with primary liver carcinoma and hepatitis B virus infection. DNA for the CDR3: TGTGCCAGCAGTGCCCCGGTAGTGGTGGCAATGAACACTGATGCTTTCTTT. This codes for CASSAPVVVAMNTDAFF.